The 19 T cell receptor beta chains below come from one sample, sequenced in a study of T cell responses to AZD1222 COVID-19 vaccine. Produced via immunoSEQ multiplex PCR; TCRdb's table is partial and in-frame only. The sample lists about 73,000 clones, 85% to 90% occurring once. The input for sequencing was peripheral blood, taken 28 days after the second AZD1222 dose. These receptors were collected from an adult who received the AZD1222 COVID-19 vaccine.

The genes are TRBV3-1 (or the pseudogene TRBV3-2) and TRBJ2-7; 13 bases map to TRBD2. The germline CDR1 and CDR2 sequences are LGHDT and YNNKEL (reference sequence). V gave up 4 bases and J gave up 4 bases; unmatched junction bases: 7. This CDR3 has 16 residues. The CDR3 DNA reads TGTGCCAGCAGCCGACTGGGACTAGCGGGGACATACGAGCAGTACTTC. As protein: CASSRLGLAGTYEQYF.

The V and J genes are TRBV18 and TRBJ2-2; no clear D gene. The CDR3 contains 15 residues. Germline CDR1 KGHSH, CDR2 LQKENI. Trimming cost V 5 bases and J 4 bases, with 14 bases left between them. CDR3 in DNA: TGTGCCAGCTCATCCGACGCCCATGGCACCGGGGAGCTGTTTTTT. It is translated as CASSSDAHGTGELFF. The whole variable domain, remainder taken from reference TRBV18 and TRBJ2-2, is NAGVMQNPRHLVRRRGQEARLRCSPMKGHSHVYWYRQLPEEGLKFMVYLQKENIIDESGMPKERFSAEFPKEGPSILRIQQVVRGDSAAYFCASSSDAHGTGELFFGEGSRLTVL.

This chain connects TRBV6-6 to TRBJ2-7; D is uncertain. Germline CDR1 MNHNY, CDR2 SVGAGI (reference sequence). Trimming removed 0 bases from V and 2 bases from J, with 8 bases in between. The length of the CDR3 is 14 residues. The CDR3 loop is CASSYSAQTYEQYF. Written as DNA, the CDR3 is TGTGCCAGCAGTTACTCAGCCCAGACCTACGAGCAGTACTTC.

This rearrangement joins TRBV19 to TRBJ1-2; tentative D call: TRBD1 (5 bases). The CDR3 spans 12 residues. V dropped 0 bases and J dropped 10 bases, with 9 bases sitting between them. Germline V gene lookup returns CDR1 LNHDA and CDR2 SQIVND (reference sequence). CDR3 DNA: TGTGCCAGTAGTATAGAGGGGACCGTCTACACCTTC. Translation gives CASSIEGTVYTF.

V and J are TRBV9 and TRBJ1-1; no reliable D call. The CDR3 totals 14 residues. The V gene's germline CDR1 is SGDLS and CDR2 YYNGEE. V lost 4 bases to trimming and J lost 0 bases, with 10 bases between them. In DNA, the CDR3 is TGTGCCAGCAGCCCAAGTCGCATGAACACTGAAGCTTTCTTT. Amino acids: CASSPSRMNTEAFF.

The chain is built from TRBV4-3 and TRBJ1-6; unclear D gene. V was clipped by 0 bases and J by 7 bases, with 7 bases between them. Per the germline V gene, CDR1 is LGHNA and CDR2 is YSLEER. This CDR3 contains 14 residues. The CDR3 DNA follows: TGCGCCAGCAGCCAAGAACAACTAAATTCACCCCTCCACTTT. Its translation: CASSQEQLNSPLHF.

This chain joins TRBV10-1 and TRBJ1-3; 8 bases are a match to TRBD1. The trim removed 8 bases at V and 0 bases at J, leaving 3 bases unmatched. The CDR3 runs to 14 residues. CDR1 WNHNN and CDR2 SYGVQD come from the germline V gene (reference sequence). The chain's CDR3 is CASQDRVSGNTIYF. In DNA form, the CDR3 reads TGCGCCAGCCAGGACAGGGTCTCTGGAAACACCATATATTTT.

The DNA of the CDR3 is TGTGCCAGCAGCCGGTCCCCGACTAGCGGGGATACTACGCAGTATTTT. Encoded protein: CASSRSPTSGDTTQYF. This sequence joins TRBV4-2 and TRBJ2-3, with 11 nucleotides matching TRBD2. Germline CDR1 is LGHNA and CDR2 is YNFKEQ. The junction had 11 bases not matched to a gene; V was cut back by 4 bases and J by 8 bases. CDR3 length: 16 residues.

The rearrangement joins TRBV28 to TRBJ1-2, with 7 bases fitting TRBD1. The trim removed 4 bases at V and 8 bases at J, leaving 10 bases unmatched. The CDR3 loop spans 14 amino acids. The germline V gene has CDR1 MDHEN and CDR2 SYDVKM. The CDR3 reads CASSSDRPNRGYTF. CDR3 coding DNA: TGTGCCAGCAGTTCGGACAGGCCTAACAGGGGCTACACCTTC.

This chain uses TRBV10-3 with TRBJ1-6; D not resolved. V lost 3 bases, J lost 10 bases, and 13 bases lay in between. This CDR3 contains 14 residues. The germline gives CDR1 ENHRY, CDR2 SYGVKD. The CDR3 DNA sequence: TGTGCCATCAGTGATAGGGTCGGTGAATCACCCCTCCACTTT. Translating gives CAISDRVGESPLHF.

The chain has TRBV3-1 (or the pseudogene TRBV3-2) and TRBJ2-7; 12 bases match TRBD2. Per germline, CDR1 LGHDT and CDR2 YNNKEL (reference sequence). The CDR3 sequence is 18 residues long. V was clipped by 0 bases and J by 5 bases; unmatched bases: 11. The CDR3 sequence is CASSQDITSGGRLDEQYF. The CDR3 DNA reads as TGTGCCAGCAGCCAAGATATAACTAGCGGGGGGAGACTGGACGAGCAGTACTTC.

The chain employs TRBV5-1 and TRBJ1-1; maybe TRBD1 (5 bases). This CDR3 is built from 15 residues. Trimming pared 0 bases from V and 2 bases from J, leaving 11 bases between. From germline, CDR1 is SGHRS and CDR2 YFSETQ. The CDR3 coding sequence is TGCGCCAGCAGCTTGGCTACAGGAGGCAACACTGAAGCTTTCTTT. This codes for CASSLATGGNTEAFF.

The gene calls are TRBV10-3 and TRBJ2-1; D unresolved. The CDR3 is made up of 16 amino acids. Trimming cost V 3 bases and J 0 bases, with 12 bases left between them. CDR1 and CDR2 (germline): ENHRY, SYGVKD. The CDR3 sequence is CAISDPTISSYNEQFF. The CDR3 DNA reads TGTGCCATCAGTGATCCCACAATCAGCTCCTACAATGAGCAGTTCTTC.

This chain joins TRBV24-1 and TRBJ1-5; D unclear. The V end was cut by 4 bases, the J end by 0 bases, with 6 bases between. Germline V gives CDR1 KGHDR, CDR2 SFDVKD. The length of the CDR3 is 14 residues. CDR3 sequence reads: CATSEGSSNQPQHF. The CDR3 DNA is TGTGCCACCAGTGAAGGGTCTAGCAATCAGCCCCAGCATTTT.

The chain joins TRBV25-1 to TRBJ2-2; D is uncertain. Per germline, CDR1 MGHDK and CDR2 SYGVNS. This CDR3 is built from 15 residues. The germline V and J ends were trimmed by 5 bases and 7 bases, with 17 bases remaining between them. CDR3 nucleotides: TGTGCCAGCAGTAGCCGTCCAGACTCCGTCGGGGAGCTGTTTTTT. Amino acid sequence: CASSSRPDSVGELFF.

The chain employs TRBV20-1 and TRBJ2-2; no clear D gene. The CDR3 has 10 residues. CDR1 is DFQATT, CDR2 SNEGSKA, per germline (reference sequence). V shed 3 bases and J shed 8 bases, with 4 bases lying between them. The CDR3 region has the DNA TGCAGTGCTAGGGGGGGGGAGCTGTTTTTT. This encodes CSARGGELFF.

This rearrangement joins TRBV7-9 to TRBJ1-1; 7 nucleotides line up with TRBD1. V was pared by 3 bases and J by 3 bases, with 4 bases of the junction left unmatched. This CDR3 is 14 amino acids long. In germline, CDR1 is SEHNR, CDR2 FQNEAQ (reference sequence). The CDR3 sequence: CASSLTGLDTEAFF. Written as DNA, the CDR3 is TGTGCCAGCAGCTTGACAGGGTTGGACACTGAAGCTTTCTTT.

The chain joins TRBV28 to TRBJ1-1, with D perhaps TRBD1 (5 bases). V was pared by 4 bases and J by 1 base, with 19 bases between. Germline V gene lookup returns CDR1 MDHEN and CDR2 SYDVKM. This CDR3 has 17 residues. CDR3 sequence: CASSSTSTGDRNTEAFF. The CDR3 DNA reads as TGTGCCAGCAGTTCCACCTCGACGGGGGATAGGAACACTGAAGCTTTCTTT.

This rearrangement joins TRBV6-5 to TRBJ1-2; 8 nucleotides match TRBD1. V was clipped by 6 bases and J by 4 bases; unmatched bases: 10. Germline V gene sequence: CDR1 MNHEY, CDR2 SVGAGI. CDR3 length: 15 residues. This CDR3 reads CASSVFGQGVYGYTF. The DNA of the CDR3 is TGTGCCAGCAGCGTCTTCGGACAGGGCGTCTATGGCTACACCTTC.